This T cell receptor (beta chain) was obtained from a study of T cell repertoires in cytomegalovirus infection. Overall study findings and caveats: Clonotype analysis showed dominance of the ex vivo response by HLA-C-restricted CMV-specific TCR beta clonotypes.

TCRdb reprocessed the reads via MiXCR and lists one record per CDR3 protein. The sample carries 340,000 or so distinct CDR3 sequences, around a quarter recorded once. This clonotype was counted only a few times. The antigen is undetermined. The sequence derives from a human donor in good health (CMV status not recorded). Some clones in this sample may be carry-over from other donors' samples. Sample: cultured PBMCs, taken from culture after CMV antigen stimulation.

CDR3: CASSPGQSEKLFF. In nucleotides, the CDR3 is TGTGCCAGCAGCCCAGGACAGTCCGAAAAACTGTTTTTT. The V and J genes are TRBV5-6 and TRBJ1-4, with TRBD1 as a possible D gene (6 bases). CDR1 SGHDT and CDR2 YYEEEE come from the germline V gene. The CDR3 covers 13 residues. Trimming cost V 4 bases and J 8 bases, with 12 bases left between them. The variable domain in full, with the rest retrieved from reference TRBV5-6 and TRBJ1-4, is DAGVTQSPTHLIKTRGQQVTLRCSPKSGHDTVSWYQQALGQGPQFIFQYYEEEERQRGNFPDRFSGHQFPNYSSELNVNALLLGDSALYLCASSPGQSEKLFFGSGTQLSVL.